The 13 T cell receptor beta chains reported below all come from one sample, sequenced in a study of blood T cell repertoires in COVID-19. Sequenced by immunoSEQ multiplex PCR; TCRdb stores in-frame clones only, minus some. This sample yields roughly 200,000 clones, of which 89% are seen a single time; 2% to 2.5% belongs to the top ten. The sample comprised PBMCs or T cells enriched from blood (not recorded which). The receptor source for this set is a woman between 40 and 55 years old with acute COVID-19.

This clone was seen a handful of times. The chain employs TRBV15 and TRBJ1-2; tentatively, D is TRBD1 (6 bases). V lost 4 bases and J lost 0, with 12 bases in between. The CDR3 length is 15 residues. CDR1 is LNHNV and CDR2 is YYDKDF in the germline V gene (reference sequence). The CDR3 bases are TGTGCCACCAGCACCGGGACACAAACTAACTATGGCTACACCTTC. It codes for CATSTGTQTNYGYTF.

The chain has TRBV5-1 and TRBJ2-3; 16 bases fit TRBD2. The CDR3 consists of 18 residues. CDR1 is SGHRS, CDR2 YFSETQ, per germline. V dropped 4 bases and J dropped 2; count of bases not matched to a gene: 7. The CDR3 nucleotides are TGCGCCAGCAGCCTCGGGACTAGCGGGGGGGCCCTCACAGATACGCAGTATTTT. The encoded protein is CASSLGTSGGALTDTQYF.

The gene calls are TRBV18 and TRBJ1-4; TRBD1 might be the D (6 bases). The V and J ends lost 0 bases and 8 bases respectively, with 10 bases between them. The CDR3 runs 14 residues. CDR1 KGHSH and CDR2 LQKENI come from the germline V gene. In nucleotides, the CDR3 is TGTGCCAGCTCACCACCGTCAGGGGACGAAAAACTGTTTTTT. As protein: CASSPPSGDEKLFF.

The genes are TRBV5-8 and TRBJ2-1; the match to TRBD2 covers 7 bases. The length of the CDR3 is 13 residues. Germline V CDR1 and CDR2: SGHTS, YDEGEE. With V trimmed by 4 bases and J by 6 bases, 4 bases remained unmatched. The DNA of the CDR3 is TGTGCCAGCAGCCCCTGGGGGGGCAATGAGCAGTTCTTC. The encoded protein is CASSPWGGNEQFF.

This chain links TRBV5-4 with TRBJ1-1; tentative D call: TRBD1 (6 bases). Germline V gene lookup returns CDR1 SGHNT and CDR2 YYREEE (reference sequence). The CDR3 is 14 residues long. With 1 base removed from V and 7 bases from J, the gap between germline ends came to 14 bases. In nucleotides, the CDR3 is TGTGCCAGCAGCTTGTATGGGGGCAGACGTGAAGCTTTCTTT. It encodes CASSLYGGRREAFF.

CDR3 coding DNA: TGCGCCAGCAGCTTGGCCGGGACAGGCCGCGAAAAACTGTTTTTT. It yields the protein CASSLAGTGREKLFF. V and J are TRBV5-1 and TRBJ1-4, with 8 bases lining up with TRBD1. The ends lost 0 bases at V and 8 bases at J; junction bases unmatched: 6. CDR3 length: 15 residues. Germline-derived CDR1 and CDR2 are SGHRS and YFSETQ.

A few counts support this clone. The gene calls are TRBV4-1 and TRBJ1-2; possibly TRBD1 for D (6 bases). V was cut by 3 bases and J by 9 bases, with 20 bases left in between. This CDR3 spans 15 amino acids. Germline CDR1 MGHRA, CDR2 YSYEKL. CDR3 sequence: CASSQSAGDIPSYTF. The CDR3 nucleotides read TGCGCCAGCAGCCAGAGCGCGGGGGACATCCCTAGCTACACCTTC.

V is TRBV7-8 and J is TRBJ1-5; weak D call: TRBD1 (6 bases). This CDR3 region has 14 residues. With 2 bases removed from V and 5 bases from J, the gap between germline ends came to 10 bases. The germline CDR1 and CDR2 sequences are SGHVS and FQNEAQ. The CDR3 region has the DNA TGTGCCAGCAGCTTAAGGGGGAGGGATCAGCCCCAGCATTTT. Protein: CASSLRGRDQPQHF.

The rearrangement links TRBV24-1 to TRBJ2-7; weak D call: TRBD2 (6 bases). Germline V gene lookup returns CDR1 KGHDR and CDR2 SFDVKD. V was pared by 4 bases and J by 3 bases, with 39 bases between. CDR3 length: 23 residues. CDR3: CATSDSSLRLRSPAGKQFYEQYF. The CDR3 nucleotides read TGTGCCACCAGTGACTCTTCACTCCGCCTTCGAAGCCCAGCGGGCAAACAATTCTACGAGCAGTACTTC.

This sequence joins TRBV27 and TRBJ2-7, with D perhaps matching TRBD2 (6 bases). The V gene lost 3 bases and the J gene lost 5 bases, with 14 bases spanning the gap. There are 14 residues in the CDR3. The germline CDR1 and CDR2 sequences are MNHEY and SMNVEV (reference sequence). Written as DNA, the CDR3 is TGTGCCAGCAGTTTGAGGAGGGGTCGGGACGAGCAGTACTTC. It codes for CASSLRRGRDEQYF.

This clone was counted a single time. CDR3 coding DNA: TGTGCCAGCAGCCAAGAGTTCGGACTAGCGGGAGAAGTGGAAACAGATACGCAGTATTTT. Translating gives CASSQEFGLAGEVETDTQYF. The chain links TRBV14 to TRBJ2-3; 13 bases are a match to TRBD2. CDR1 is SGHDN, CDR2 FVKESK, per germline. J lost 3 bases, V lost 0 bases, and 12 bases had no gene match. There are 20 residues in the CDR3.

This chain uses TRBV18 with TRBJ1-4, with 7 bases lining up with TRBD1. This CDR3 has 14 residues. Germline V gene sequence: CDR1 KGHSH, CDR2 LQKENI. The junction had 13 bases not matched to a gene; V was cut back by 10 bases and J by 8 bases. CDR3 nucleotide sequence: TGTGCCAACCCAACTGAGGGGGCGCCCGAAAAACTGTTTTTT. Its translation: CANPTEGAPEKLFF.

This clone was detected once. The gene calls are TRBV19 and TRBJ1-5; 8 nucleotides agree with TRBD1. Trimming removed 10 bases from V and 6 bases from J; junction bases left unmatched: 8. Germline-derived CDR1 and CDR2 are LNHDA and SQIVND (reference sequence). The CDR3 runs to 13 residues. This CDR3 is CATSPGGGQPQHF. The CDR3 coding sequence is TGTGCCACCTCCCCAGGGGGCGGTCAGCCCCAGCATTTT.